One sample yielded the 5 T cell receptor beta chains listed below, sequenced in a study of cytomegalovirus exposure and HLA in healthy donors. Vbeta (60) and Jbeta (13) primers were used in the PCR. TCRdb's table, derived via immunoSEQ multiplex PCR, lists solely in-frame clones and lacks some. Of some 130,000 clones in the sample, approximately 80% were seen once. Sequenced: PBMCs. Every receptor here comes from a male donor in good health and CMV-seronegative.

The rearrangement uses TRBV4-1 and TRBJ1-2; 7 positions agree with TRBD1. This CDR3 spans 14 amino acids. Trimming cost V 5 bases and J 4 bases; bases outside gene matches: 7. CDR1 and CDR2 (germline): MGHRA, YSYEKL. The CDR3 DNA sequence: TGCGCCAGCAGCTTCACAGGGGACGTCTATGGCTACACCTTC. Residues: CASSFTGDVYGYTF.

V is TRBV9 and J is TRBJ2-7; perhaps TRBD2 as D (5 bases). Trimming shortened V by 0 bases and J by 2 bases, and 9 bases separated the two germline ends. The germline V gene has CDR1 SGDLS and CDR2 YYNGEE. The CDR3 is 14 amino acids. The CDR3 nucleotides read TGTGCCAGCAGCGTAGCCGACGGGACCTACGAGCAGTACTTC. Its translation: CASSVADGTYEQYF.

This clone appeared a few times. The chain has TRBV10-2 and TRBJ2-7, with 9 bases that match TRBD1. Looked up from germline, CDR1 is WSHSY and CDR2 is SAAADI. The CDR3 spans 13 residues. With 6 bases clipped from V and 2 bases from J, the junction kept 2 bases outside the gene matches. The CDR3 region is CASSGDRAYEQYF. The CDR3 bases are TGCGCCAGCAGCGGGGACAGGGCCTACGAGCAGTACTTC.

The rearrangement joins TRBV19 to TRBJ2-5; D gene uncertain. Germline assignment: CDR1 LNHDA and CDR2 SQIVND (reference sequence). V shed 5 bases and J shed 9 bases, with 13 bases lying between them. The CDR3 extends over 12 amino acids. The CDR3 DNA is TGTGCCAGTAGTCCAGGTCCGACATCCCAGTACTTC. Its translation is CASSPGPTSQYF. Using reference TRBV19 and TRBJ2-5 for the parts outside the CDR3, the full variable domain is DGGITQSPKYLFRKEGQNVTLSCEQNLNHDAMYWYRQDPGQGLRLIYYSQIVNDFQKGDIAEGYSVSREKKESFPLTVTSAQKNPTAFYLCASSPGPTSQYFGPGTRLLVL.

This clone has just a few counts. The J gene is TRBJ1-2, the V gene TRBV20-1; 8 bases fit TRBD1. This CDR3 contains 11 residues. J gave up 5 bases and V 6 bases, and 2 bases lay outside the gene matches. CDR1 and CDR2 (germline): DFQATT, SNEGSKA (reference sequence). The CDR3 nucleotides are TGCAGTGCGAGGACAGGGTATGGCTACACCTTC. It specifies CSARTGYGYTF.